Listed below are T cell receptor beta chains from one sample, sequenced in a study of neurological immune-mediated disorders. TCRdb reanalysed the 5' RACE reads using MiXCR and keeps one entry per CDR3 protein. The table records about 48,000 distinct CDR3 sequences, roughly 13% of them present only once. The sequenced sample consisted of PBMCs. These receptors came from a male donor with HTLV-1-associated myelopathy (HAM/TSP). The CDR3 runs from the conserved cysteine through the conserved F or W. The D gene is left open where the match is weak. Clone sizes are shown as how often the clone was seen (once, few, many) or a class if it is expanded.

D gene	clone size	J gene	V gene	CDR3 protein	CDR3 DNA
.	many	TRBJ2-7	TRBV20-1	CSARASRHFYEQYF	TGCAGTGCTAGAGCCTCCAGACATTTCTACGAGCAGTACTTC
.	many	TRBJ2-6	TRBV20-1	CSAGQISGANVLTF	TGCAGTGCTGGTCAAATCTCTGGGGCCAACGTCCTGACTTTC
.	many	TRBJ2-5	TRBV27	CASRTRGGEETQYF	TGTGCCAGCAGAACCCGGGGTGGGGAAGAGACCCAGTACTTC
.	many	TRBJ1-1	TRBV6-5	CASSYLVSVGNTEAFF	TGTGCCAGCAGTTATTTAGTGTCGGTCGGGAACACTGAAGCTTTCTTT
.	many	TRBJ1-1	TRBV5-1	CASSLVGSQFGEAFF	TGCGCCAGCAGCTTGGTGGGCTCCCAGTTTGGTGAAGCTTTCTTT
.	many	TRBJ2-7	TRBV7-9	CASSPIPYEQYF	TGTGCCAGCAGTCCGATTCCCTACGAGCAGTACTTC
.	many	TRBJ1-5	TRBV4-2	CASSFEGDNQPQHF	TGTGCCAGCAGCTTTGAGGGGGACAATCAGCCCCAGCATTTT
.	many	TRBJ1-6	TRBV10-3	CAIKNPGQNSPLHF	TGTGCCATCAAAAACCCGGGTCAAAATTCACCCCTCCACTTT
TRBD1	many	TRBJ2-1	TRBV20-1	CSARDRDRATGEQFF	TGCAGTGCTAGAGATAGGGACAGGGCCACAGGGGAGCAGTTCTTC
.	many	TRBJ1-3	TRBV5-1	CASSSSGGANTIYF	TGCGCCAGCAGCTCTTCGGGAGGGGCAAACACCATATATTTT
.	many	TRBJ1-5	TRBV12-3/TRBV12-4	CASSFERNQPQHF	TGTGCCAGCAGTTTTGAGAGGAATCAGCCCCAGCATTTT
.	many	TRBJ1-1	TRBV7-9	CASSQGEANTEAFF	TGTGCCAGCAGCCAAGGAGAGGCGAACACTGAAGCTTTCTTT
.	many	TRBJ1-5	TRBV6-6	CASSYLGWNQPQHF	TGTGCCAGCAGTTACTTGGGTTGGAATCAGCCCCAGCATTTT
.	many	TRBJ2-7	TRBV7-9	CASSSPGSRDYEQYF	TGTGCCAGCAGTTCCCCAGGGTCCCGGGACTACGAGCAGTACTTC
.	many	TRBJ1-5	TRBV7-2	CASSGDTLSNQPQHF	TGTGCCAGCAGTGGGGACACCCTTAGCAATCAGCCCCAGCATTTT
TRBD1	many	TRBJ2-7	TRBV5-6	CASSMWTGGISYEQYF	TGTGCCAGCAGCATGTGGACAGGGGGTATCTCCTACGAGCAGTACTTC
TRBD2	many	TRBJ2-7	TRBV5-6	CASSLSGGIIYEQYF	TGTGCCAGCAGCTTGTCGGGGGGGATAATCTACGAGCAGTACTTC
TRBD1	few	TRBJ2-3	TRBV12-3/TRBV12-4	CASTRRDRGTDTQYF	TGTGCCAGCACCCGTAGGGACAGGGGGACAGATACGCAGTATTTT
TRBD1	many	TRBJ2-5	TRBV7-6	CASSPTGVNQETQYF	TGTGCCAGCAGCCCCACAGGGGTAAACCAAGAGACCCAGTACTTC
.	many	TRBJ2-5	TRBV4-3	CASGGTAAGETQYF	TGCGCCAGCGGAGGGACAGCGGCAGGAGAGACCCAGTACTTC
.	many	TRBJ2-5	TRBV12-3/TRBV12-4	CASSVLETQYF	TGTGCCAGCAGCGTTCTAGAGACCCAGTACTTC
.	medium-sized	TRBJ2-3	TRBV24-1	CATKGLSTDTQYF	TGTGCCACCAAAGGTTTGTCCACAGATACGCAGTATTTT
TRBD1	many	TRBJ2-1	TRBV5-1	CASSLAGTGEHEQFF	TGCGCCAGCAGCCTGGCCGGGACAGGGGAACATGAGCAGTTCTTC